The entry below describes one T cell receptor (beta chain). The antigen is undetermined. This sample stems from a study of cytomegalovirus exposure and HLA in healthy donors. The PCR used 60 Vbeta and 13 Jbeta primers. Repertoires were generated with immunoSEQ multiplex PCR, while TCRdb's copy carries only in-frame clones and drops some. This sample has 130,000 to 150,000 clones; 78% occur once, and the top ten carry about 2.9%. General study findings and limits: Association of 16,951 TCR beta sequences with HLA alleles was found at 0.05 false discovery rate in a later analysis. Links to common viral pathogens appeared, in a later analysis, for several of the most significant clusters.

The sequence derives from a female donor in good health and CMV-seronegative. Source material: PBMCs.

The CDR3 coding sequence is TGCGCCAGCAGCCAGAACCAAAACAGGGGTGATTATGGCTACACCTTC. Translating it yields CASSQNQNRGDYGYTF. The rearrangement links TRBV4-3 to TRBJ1-2; 7 nucleotides align to TRBD1. The CDR3 spans 16 residues. Germline V lookup: CDR1 LGHNA, CDR2 YSLEER. Germline trimming cut 3 bases from V and 5 bases from J; bases unmatched to any gene: 12.